These 5 T cell receptor beta chains were sequenced from one sample in a study of cytomegalovirus exposure and HLA in healthy donors. PCR was performed using 60 Vbeta and 13 Jbeta primers. This table comes from immunoSEQ multiplex PCR, and its TCRdb copy is limited to in-frame clones, with some not included. This table has 200,000 or so clones, around 76% appearing once. Sequencing input: PBMCs. The receptor set was obtained from a man aged 18 to 35 in good health and CMV-seronegative.

This chain uses TRBV11-2 with TRBJ2-1; 9 nucleotides agree with TRBD2. The CDR3 consists of 15 residues. V lost 4 bases, J lost 3 bases, and 4 bases stayed unmatched. Germline CDR1 and CDR2: SGHAT and FQNNGV. The DNA for the CDR3 is TGTGCCAGCAGCTCCACTAGCGGGCGCTACAATGAGCAGTTCTTC. It specifies CASSSTSGRYNEQFF. The variable domain in full, with the rest retrieved from reference TRBV11-2 and TRBJ2-1, is EAGVAQSPRYKIIEKRQSVAFWCNPISGHATLYWYQQILGQGPKLLIQFQNNGVVDDSQLPKDRFSAERLKGVDSTLKIQPAKLEDSAVYLCASSSTSGRYNEQFFGPGTRLTVL.

The CDR3 DNA follows: TGTGCCAGCAGTTTCGGCAGCGCAGATACGCAGTATTTT. This gives the protein CASSFGSADTQYF. The rearrangement joins TRBV6-4 to TRBJ2-3; D call uncertain. CDR1 MRHNA and CDR2 SNTAGT come from the germline V gene. This CDR3 spans 13 amino acids. V was cut by 5 bases and J by 4 bases, with 10 bases left in between.

Worth noting for this clone: One end of the junction varies from germline; a read error may be responsible. The chain recombines TRBV6-1 with TRBJ2-3, with D unresolved. The CDR3 has 13 residues. The V gene's germline CDR1 is MNHNS and CDR2 SASEGT. The CDR3 spells CASSEEDTDTQYF. The DNA for the CDR3 is TGTGCCAGCAGTGAAGAAGACACAGATACGCAATATTTT.

This clone was detected a few times. V and J are TRBV2 and TRBJ1-1; tentative D call: TRBD1 (6 bases). The CDR3 sequence is 13 residues long. The germline CDR1 and CDR2 sequences are SNHLY and FYNNEI. V shed 7 bases and J shed 7 bases, with 16 bases lying between them. The CDR3 here is CASNLQGIDEAFF. The CDR3, as DNA: TGTGCCAGCAACCTCCAGGGGATAGATGAAGCTTTCTTT. Full variable domain (outside the CDR3, taken from reference TRBV2 and TRBJ1-1): EPEVTQTPSHQVTQMGQEVILRCVPISNHLYFYWYRQILGQKVEFLVSFYNNEISEKSEIFDDQFSVERPDGSNFTLKIRSTKLEDSAMYFCASNLQGIDEAFFGQGTRLTVV.

The rearrangement joins TRBV5-4 to TRBJ1-6, with D maybe TRBD1 (6 bases). Trimming shortened V by 4 bases and J by 7 bases, and 12 bases separated the two germline ends. This CDR3 is built from 14 residues. Germline V gives CDR1 SGHNT, CDR2 YYREEE (reference sequence). DNA for the CDR3: TGTGCCAGCAGCGCAGACAGGAGAAATTCACCCCTCCACTTT. Protein product: CASSADRRNSPLHF.